This entry lists 4 T cell receptor beta chains sequenced from one sample in a study of cytomegalovirus exposure and HLA in healthy donors. The PCR had 60 Vbeta and 13 Jbeta primers. The repertoire was sequenced with immunoSEQ multiplex PCR; TCRdb's copy has only in-frame clones and lacks some. The sample records about 110,000 clones, 80% being singletons. Sequencing was done on a sample of PBMCs. The receptor set was obtained from a man aged 30 to 39 in good health and CMV-seropositive.

CDR3 loop: CASSEIGRGGSNTYEQYF. DNA for the CDR3: TGTGCCAGCAGTGAAATTGGGCGGGGGGGCTCTAACACCTACGAGCAGTACTTC. The V call is TRBV2, the J call TRBJ2-7; 9 bases match TRBD2. Germline trimming cut 2 bases from V and 2 bases from J; bases unmatched to any gene: 13. In germline, CDR1 is SNHLY, CDR2 FYNNEI. The CDR3 contains 18 residues.

The chain carries TRBV5-1 and TRBJ2-3; 7 bases agree with TRBD2. The CDR3 totals 16 residues. V was clipped by 4 bases and J by 4 bases; unmatched bases: 12. Germline V gives CDR1 SGHRS, CDR2 YFSETQ. CDR3 bases: TGCGCCAGCAGCCACACGACTAGCTCTTCTTCAGATACGCAGTATTTT. Its protein is CASSHTTSSSSDTQYF.

V gene TRBV30 combines with J gene TRBJ1-5; TRBD1 agrees at 9 bases. CDR1 GTSNPN and CDR2 SVGIG come from the germline V gene (reference sequence). With V trimmed by 5 bases and J by 7 bases, 6 bases remained unmatched. The length of the CDR3 is 13 residues. CDR3 sequence reads: CAWGGQGGQPQHF. CDR3 bases: TGTGCCTGGGGGGGACAGGGTGGGCAGCCCCAGCATTTT.

The chain has TRBV2 and TRBJ1-2; D gene unclear. Germline V lookup: CDR1 SNHLY, CDR2 FYNNEI. V dropped 6 bases and J dropped 0 bases, with 8 bases sitting between them. The CDR3 spans 13 residues. The CDR3 spells CASSSGTNYGYTF. The CDR3 DNA reads TGTGCCAGCAGCTCGGGGACTAACTATGGCTACACCTTC.